The sequence of this TCR beta chain was determined in a study of glioma-infiltrating T cells (dated by TCRdb to 2016 to 2017). Looking at the study overall: The low-grade gliomas were WHO grade II oligodendrogliomas or astrocytomas, while the glioblastomas were WHO grade IV tumors sampled at initial diagnosis rather than at recurrent diagnosis. Before surgery, glioma patients were given dexamethasone for six or fewer days. For blood libraries, the target was about 4.5- to 10-fold sequencing coverage of some 1 million peripheral T cells. The study sequenced TCR alpha- and beta-chain repertoires from glioma tissue, from non-neoplastic brain tissue and from matched peripheral blood mononuclear cells. To measure divergence between tissue and blood T-cell populations, each tissue-infiltrating repertoire was compared with the peripheral blood repertoire of the same patient. The paired cohort comprised three low-grade glioma patients, roughly 8 primary glioblastoma patients and three non-glioma patients contributing non-neoplastic brain tissue.

The iRepertoire nested amplicon-rescue multiplex PCR (arm-PCR) platform was used to amplify TCR alpha and beta CDR3 regions from RNA. One-step reverse transcription and amplification used about 95-400 ng of tissue mRNA or PBMC total RNA as input. Following bead purification, Illumina adapters were added by a secondary multiplex PCR, and the libraries were gel-purified between 200 and 400 bp. Demultiplexing relied on internal 6-nucleotide barcodes carried by the libraries. Libraries were sequenced on an Illumina MiSeq with 2x220 or 2x250 nucleotide paired-end reads. Concerning the study's data processing: Paired reads were merged with FLASH 1.2.11 and aligned to the GRCh37 human genome with BWA-MEM before extracting TRA and TRB reads. For V and J assignment, an IMGT-derived reference of cassette sequences and CDR3 motifs that included pseudogenes was used. Reads were translated in three frames, and productive CDR3s were defined as those with a C...FGXG motif and no stop codons. Unique combinations of V-J cassette pair and CDR3 amino acid sequence were defined as clonotypes. Reads were filtered by Hamming distance, thresholded by each sample's sequence error rate in mapped regions. The public reads were reprocessed in TCRdb via fastp at Q25 and MiXCR, keeping in-frame beta chains. All rows with the same CDR3 protein become a single entry with the most common DNA and genes. V and J calls and clone size were set by TCRdb, not the authors. This sample is represented by more than 300,000 distinct CDR3 sequences; less than 50% of them were singletons. Together, the top ten hold around 11% of the sample.

Here is what the overall study found, with its caveats: VJ-independent divergence between tissue and blood was found to be below expectation in non-neoplastic patients but above expectation in all gliomas, particularly low-grade gliomas. The group comparisons were based on small numbers of patients: three non-neoplastic, three low-grade glioma and about eight glioblastoma patients. Patients with low tissue-blood divergence were marked by a signature set of shared blood CDR3 motifs, and this signature set was depleted in highly divergent patients. Only a very small number of CDR3 sequences turned up in both tissue and blood, a result put down to high CDR3 diversity combined with limited sampling.

Concerning this clonotype itself: Its antigen target is currently unknown. Relative to the germline gene, one junction end is altered; a read error may explain this.

Immediately after resection, surgical brain or tumor specimens were cryofrozen in liquid nitrogen, and peripheral blood cells were collected at the same time. Including cysteine and phenylalanine, the CDR3 has 16 amino acids. The DNA shown is the 48-base CDR3, in frame from base 1. The germline V gene supplies CDR1 MNHEY and CDR2 SVGEGT. The sequence was obtained from a human donor with low-grade glioma or glioblastoma, undergoing nonglioma brain surgery, or in good health (not recorded which). The sequence links TRBV6-2 or TRBV6-3 to TRBJ2-3; the best D guess is TRBD2, with 6 bases matching. The sequenced sample consisted of glioma tissue, nonneoplastic brain tissue, or PBMCs (not recorded which). The encoded CDR3 is CARSYSREWGTDTQYF. DNA sequence: TGTGCCAGGAGTTACAGTCGGGAGTGGGGCACGGATACGCAGTATTTT.